This T cell receptor (beta chain) was sequenced for a study of CD8 T cells in ankylosing spondylitis (dated by TCRdb to the late 2010s). Regarding the research as a whole: To find TCR variants linked to disease, the study profiled T cell receptor beta repertoires in ankylosing spondylitis patients and healthy donors. The full study cohort comprised 20 to 30 ankylosing spondylitis patients and 85 to 120 healthy donors. Peripheral blood was sampled, and synovial fluid was additionally collected from ankylosing spondylitis patients. The research as a whole found: Some motif variants had previously been reported in the synovial fluid and blood of reactive arthritis patients, which suggests shared mechanisms of disease initiation. The disease-linked clones had a CD8+ phenotype and were found at relatively low frequencies in peripheral blood. According to the report, matched synovial fluid samples from ankylosing spondylitis patients were significantly enriched for the disease-linked clones. Blood from ankylosing spondylitis patients appeared to be characterized by a TCR beta motif composed of several highly homologous amino acid variants.

Turning to this clonotype: This receptor's antigen is unknown. No base quality values were provided; no much bigger clone lies one nucleotide off.

The run used an Illumina HiSeq 2500. Quantitative 5'-RACE with molecular barcodes was used to prepare TCR beta libraries. The paper's processing steps were these. A new computational method, built on a probabilistic model of VDJ rearrangement, was used to identify disease-linked TCR variants. TCRdb trimmed the raw reads at Q25, called clones with MiXCR and kept productive beta chains. Each CDR3 protein gets just one entry, which takes the most common genes and DNA from the rows behind it. The V and J calls follow TCRdb's processing rather than the paper's. This sample holds around 130,000 distinct CDR3 sequences; approximately 15% were observed only once. The top ten clones comprise 3% of the sample. The CDR3 measures 12 amino acids from cysteine to phenylalanine. The only DNA kept is the CDR3, 36 bases in frame from the first base. Cut back by 3 bases and 14 bases, the V and J ends lie 13 bases apart.

The sample taken for sequencing was blood, either unsorted or a sorted T cell fraction (not recorded which). This TCR was recovered from a female donor with ankylosing spondylitis or in good health (not recorded which). The receptor chain draws on TRBV12-3 or TRBV12-4 and TRBJ1-4; the D gene is perhaps TRBD1, on 5 matching bases. The DNA sequence is given as TGTGCCAGCAGTTTTAGGCAGGGTGGTCTGTTTTTT. The resulting protein is CASSFRQGGLFF.